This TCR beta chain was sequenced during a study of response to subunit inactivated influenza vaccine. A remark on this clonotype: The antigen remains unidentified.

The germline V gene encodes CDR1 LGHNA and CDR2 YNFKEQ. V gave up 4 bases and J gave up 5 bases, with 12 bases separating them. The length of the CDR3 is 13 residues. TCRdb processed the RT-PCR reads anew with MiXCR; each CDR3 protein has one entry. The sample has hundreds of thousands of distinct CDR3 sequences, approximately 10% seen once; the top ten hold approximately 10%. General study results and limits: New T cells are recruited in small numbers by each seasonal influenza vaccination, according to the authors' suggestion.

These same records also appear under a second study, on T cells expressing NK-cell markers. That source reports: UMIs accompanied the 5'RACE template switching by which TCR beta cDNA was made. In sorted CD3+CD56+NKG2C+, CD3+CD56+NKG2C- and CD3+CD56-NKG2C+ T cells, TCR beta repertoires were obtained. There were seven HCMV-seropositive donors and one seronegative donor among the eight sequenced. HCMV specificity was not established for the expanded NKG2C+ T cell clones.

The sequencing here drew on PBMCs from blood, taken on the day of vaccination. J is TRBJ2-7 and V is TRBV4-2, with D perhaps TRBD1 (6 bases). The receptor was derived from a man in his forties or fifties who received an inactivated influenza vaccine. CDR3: CASSPEDSHEQYF. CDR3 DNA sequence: TGTGCCAGCAGCCCAGAGGACAGCCACGAGCAGTACTTC.